This T cell receptor beta chain was observed in a study of Ad26.COV2.S vaccination and SARS-CoV-2 variants. Libraries were prepared by immunoSEQ multiplex PCR; TCRdb keeps only in-frame clonotypes and omits some of them. This sample carries some 370,000 clones, 83% of them seen once, and the ten largest clones take 7% to 9.5%. This CDR3 contains 12 residues. The germline CDR1 and CDR2 sequences are SNHLY and FYNNEI. Trimming took off 5 bases at V and 6 bases at J, with 8 bases between the two ends. Treatment in this sample: around 19 received Ad26.COV2.S at low or high dose, single or two shots; several received placebo; per-sample allocation not given. Day 63 following the first vaccine or placebo injection was when the samples were taken.

The rearrangement joins TRBV2 to TRBJ2-1, with a tentative D call TRBD1 (6 bases). The sample consisted of peripheral blood, taken in a trial of Ad26.COV2.S vaccine versus placebo. The TCR was taken from a person aged 18 to 59 who received the Ad26.COV2.S COVID-19 vaccine or a placebo. This CDR3 is CASSWDINEQFF. The CDR3 region has the DNA TGTGCCAGCAGTTGGGACATCAATGAGCAGTTCTTC.